This paragraph reports one T cell receptor (beta chain). The germline V gene has CDR1 MRHNA and CDR2 SNTAGT. Trimming pared 5 bases from V and 5 bases from J, leaving 15 bases between. The CDR3 runs to 14 residues. These data belong to a study of blood T cell repertoires in COVID-19. Across the study: Sites in the United States, Italy and Spain provided acute and convalescent COVID-19 samples.

Profiling relied on immunoSEQ multiplex PCR, and the TCRdb table lists in-frame clones only, not all of them. The table includes about 200,000 clones, approximately 90% detected once. The sequence was obtained from a man aged 25-45 years who had recovered from COVID-19. The specimen was peripheral blood. The chain employs TRBV6-4 and TRBJ1-1; D is unclear. CDR3 DNA: TGTGCCAGCAGTCCCACGCACCGGGGAACTGAAGCTTTCTTT. This gives the protein CASSPTHRGTEAFF.